This entry lists 25 T cell receptor beta chains sequenced from one sample in a study of radiation and T cells in renal cell carcinoma (dated by TCRdb to about 2020). According to the study, the label for this sample's time point signals: baseline pretreatment blood. The treatment or condition tag for this specimen amounts to: 15 Gy SBRT to primary tumor, nephrectomy 4 weeks later. Libraries were built with the immunoSEQ multiplex PCR assay. TCRdb re-hosts the immuneACCESS table, in-frame sequences only. Its copies lack some clones; in the studies checked, an unresolved V gene accounts for under half of them, and the cause for the rest is not known. The sample table shows about 49,000 clones, and approximately 80% are seen once. In total, the top ten clones hold 30% to 35% of the sample. The sample was blood, taken from a patient whose treatment included radiotherapy and nephrectomy. Receptors originate from a woman in her seventies with renal cell carcinoma.

This chain links TRBV19 with TRBJ1-5; 10 bases map to TRBD1. The CDR3 is 16 amino acids. V lost 3 bases to trimming and J lost 6 bases; unmatched junction nucleotides: 8. Per germline, CDR1 LNHDA and CDR2 SQIVND (reference sequence). The CDR3, as DNA: TGTGCCAGTAGTATGGGGGACAGGGGCGTTTTTCAGCCCCAGCATTTT. This sequence encodes CASSMGDRGVFQPQHF.

The rearrangement uses TRBV25-1 and TRBJ2-7; D is unclear. Trimming removed 3 bases from V and 4 bases from J, with 19 bases in between. From germline, CDR1 is MGHDK and CDR2 SYGVNS. The CDR3 spans 16 residues. DNA of the CDR3: TGTGCCAGCAGTGACCCCCCACCCACCCTAGGTTACGAGCAGTACTTC. Its protein is CASSDPPPTLGYEQYF.

V usage is TRBV10-3 and J usage is TRBJ1-4; no reliable D call. CDR1 is ENHRY, CDR2 SYGVKD, per germline. This CDR3 spans 13 amino acids. With 2 bases removed from V and 5 bases from J, the gap between germline ends came to 6 bases. CDR3 region: CAISEMGNEKLFF. The CDR3 DNA reads TGTGCCATCAGTGAGATGGGGAATGAAAAACTGTTTTTT.

V is TRBV6-1 and J is TRBJ2-1; the D call may be TRBD1 or TRBD2 (6 bases each). V dropped 2 bases and J dropped 1 base, with 12 bases sitting between them. The germline gives CDR1 MNHNS, CDR2 SASEGT. The CDR3 sequence is 16 residues long. The CDR3 loop reads CASSESGGGSYNEQFF. CDR3 DNA sequence: TGTGCCAGCAGTGAATCAGGAGGGGGGTCCTACAATGAGCAGTTCTTC.

This chain joins TRBV19 and TRBJ1-2; TRBD1 might be the D (6 bases). Trimming pared 8 bases from V and 2 bases from J, leaving 15 bases between. CDR1 is LNHDA, CDR2 SQIVND, per germline (reference sequence). CDR3 length: 14 residues. CDR3 sequence reads: CASSRGTLNYGYTF. The CDR3, as DNA: TGTGCCAGTTCGCGGGGGACACTCAACTATGGCTACACCTTC. The variable domain in full, with the rest retrieved from reference TRBV19 and TRBJ1-2, is DGGITQSPKYLFRKEGQNVTLSCEQNLNHDAMYWYRQDPGQGLRLIYYSQIVNDFQKGDIAEGYSVSREKKESFPLTVTSAQKNPTAFYLCASSRGTLNYGYTFGSGTRLTVV.

This chain links TRBV19 with TRBJ2-7, with 8 bases matching TRBD2. V was clipped by 8 bases and J by 1 base; unmatched bases: 10. The CDR3 covers 15 residues. Germline V gene sequence: CDR1 LNHDA, CDR2 SQIVND (reference sequence). The CDR3 DNA follows: TGTGCCAGTGCTGCAGGGAGCGGGGGTTCCTACGAGCAGTACTTC. This encodes CASAAGSGGSYEQYF.

This chain uses TRBV6-5 with TRBJ1-5; D remains ambiguous. CDR1 MNHEY and CDR2 SVGAGI come from the germline V gene. Deletions cut 2 bases from V and 5 bases from J, with 13 bases between. The CDR3 is 15 residues long. CDR3 sequence (DNA): TGTGCCAGCAGTTACGGTCGGTCGGGCGATCAGCCCCAGCATTTT. Translating gives CASSYGRSGDQPQHF.

The V and J genes are TRBV7-6 and TRBJ2-1; D remains ambiguous. Germline CDR1 SGHVS, CDR2 FNYEAQ. CDR3 size: 12 residues. Between the trimmed V and J ends, which lost 4 bases and 4 bases, there was a span of 5 bases. DNA for the CDR3: TGTGCCAGCAGCTATAATTACAATGAGCAGTTCTTC. Its protein is CASSYNYNEQFF.

CDR3 coding DNA: TGTGCCAGCAGCGTAGAGGCTAGCGGGGGGGCAGATACGCAGTATTTT. Its translation: CASSVEASGGADTQYF. The chain joins TRBV9 to TRBJ2-3, with 12 nucleotides matching TRBD2. The germline gives CDR1 SGDLS, CDR2 YYNGEE. The length of the CDR3 is 16 residues. With 0 bases clipped from V and 4 bases from J, the junction kept 3 bases outside the gene matches.

The chain recombines TRBV6-5 with TRBJ2-3, with no clear D. The V end was cut by 0 bases, the J end by 6 bases, with 16 bases between. The length of the CDR3 is 16 residues. Germline CDR1 and CDR2: MNHEY and SVGAGI. The CDR3 DNA is TGTGCCAGCAGTTACTCCCGTCCCCCGAAGGCGGATACGCAGTATTTT. It translates to CASSYSRPPKADTQYF.

J is TRBJ2-7 and V is TRBV18; TRBD2 aligns across 8 bases. The CDR3 has 16 residues. CDR1 is KGHSH and CDR2 is LQKENI in the germline V gene. Trimming at V came to 2 bases and at J to 6 bases, leaving 12 bases not matched to a gene. DNA for the CDR3: TGTGCCAGCTCACCAGGGGCGGGAGGCCCTCTCGGCGAGCAGTACTTC. Translated, it gives CASSPGAGGPLGEQYF.

The chain joins TRBV4-1 to TRBJ2-3; TRBD1 aligns across 7 bases. This CDR3 has 15 residues. Germline V lookup: CDR1 MGHRA, CDR2 YSYEKL. With 4 bases clipped from V and 5 bases from J, the junction kept 9 bases outside the gene matches. CDR3 sequence reads: CASSRGLSGGDTQYF. In DNA form, the CDR3 reads TGCGCCAGCAGCCGGGGGTTGTCAGGGGGAGATACGCAGTATTTT.

This chain joins TRBV5-1 and TRBJ1-2; D might be TRBD1 (5 bases). The CDR3 contains 14 residues. V shed 0 bases and J shed 4 bases, with 10 bases lying between them. Germline V gives CDR1 SGHRS, CDR2 YFSETQ. CDR3: CASSLEEGIYGYTF. CDR3 nucleotide sequence: TGCGCCAGCAGCTTGGAGGAGGGGATCTATGGCTACACCTTC.

V and J are TRBV7-9 and TRBJ2-5, with unresolved D. The CDR3 consists of 15 residues. Germline V gene sequence: CDR1 SEHNR, CDR2 FQNEAQ (reference sequence). Trimming took off 7 bases at V and 1 base at J, with 16 bases between the two ends. CDR3: CASTRTSNLQETQYF. DNA for the CDR3: TGTGCCAGCACCCGGACCTCGAACCTCCAAGAGACCCAGTACTTC.

This clone was found once. The rearrangement uses TRBV7-6 and TRBJ1-2, with unresolved D. CDR1 and CDR2 (germline): SGHVS, FNYEAQ. CDR3 size: 14 residues. The V gene lost 1 base and the J gene lost 4 bases, with 10 bases spanning the gap. The CDR3 region is CASSLGGTGYGYTF. In nucleotides, the CDR3 is TGTGCCAGCAGCTTAGGGGGAACGGGCTATGGCTACACCTTC.

With respect to this clone: The limits of the CDR3 on the DNA are not certain, so only TCRdb's listed CDR3 is given. V and J are TRBV12-2 and TRBJ2-7; the table names TRBD2, a call not compared with the DNA. TRBV12-2 is a recognized pseudogene. From its first to its last residue, the CDR3 has 16 amino acids. The CDR3 loop is CASDFAPGAKPTEQYF.

The chain couples TRBV6-6 to TRBJ1-4; no clear D gene. This CDR3 contains 15 residues. V was shortened by 2 bases and J by 5 bases, with 12 bases between the two germline ends. Germline V gene sequence: CDR1 MNHNY, CDR2 SVGAGI (reference sequence). The CDR3 here is CASSYGRSSNEKLFF. The CDR3, as DNA: TGTGCCAGCAGTTACGGCCGGTCTTCGAATGAAAAACTGTTTTTT.

The chain has TRBV9 and TRBJ2-5; the D is unclear. CDR1 is SGDLS and CDR2 is YYNGEE in the germline V gene. The CDR3 has 15 amino acids. V lost 0 bases, J lost 4 bases, and 13 bases lay in between. The CDR3 coding sequence is TGTGCCAGCAGCGTAGGAACTACCGTGGGAGAGACCCAGTACTTC. This codes for CASSVGTTVGETQYF.

This chain joins TRBV5-8 and TRBJ2-3; 7 positions match TRBD2. Trimming took 0 bases from V and 4 from J; bases not matched to a gene: 5. This CDR3 contains 15 residues. Germline V gives CDR1 SGHTS, CDR2 YDEGEE. This CDR3 is CASSLGAGVPDTQYF. The CDR3 DNA is TGTGCCAGCAGCTTGGGGGCGGGAGTTCCAGATACGCAGTATTTT.

This clone was counted once. The chain is built from TRBV10-3 and TRBJ2-1; TRBD2 matches 11 bases. Per the germline V gene, CDR1 is ENHRY and CDR2 is SYGVKD. The CDR3 runs to 15 residues. V shed 5 bases and J 5 bases; nucleotides not matched to a gene: 5. The CDR3 reads CAISLTSGRDNEQFF. The CDR3 bases are TGTGCCATCAGTTTAACTAGCGGGAGAGACAATGAGCAGTTCTTC.

CDR3 sequence (DNA): TGTGCCAGCAGCTTAGGAGGAGGGTGGCGTGAAAAACTGTTTTTT. Amino acid sequence: CASSLGGGWREKLFF. V is TRBV7-9 and J is TRBJ1-4; D unclear. The germline V and J ends were trimmed by 1 base and 7 bases, with 13 bases remaining between them. CDR3 length: 15 amino acids. Germline V gives CDR1 SEHNR, CDR2 FQNEAQ (reference sequence).

The gene calls are TRBV9 and TRBJ1-3; D ambiguous. The CDR3 runs 14 residues. V gave up 1 base and J gave up 0 bases, with 5 bases separating them. CDR1 SGDLS and CDR2 YYNGEE come from the germline V gene. CDR3 amino acids: CASSVRGSGNTIYF. Here the CDR3 DNA reads TGTGCCAGCAGCGTACGCGGCTCTGGAAACACCATATATTTT.

The chain employs TRBV18 and TRBJ1-2; 8 bases agree with TRBD1. The CDR3 is made up of 15 amino acids. Trimming cost V 6 bases and J 3 bases; bases outside gene matches: 9. Germline-derived CDR1 and CDR2 are KGHSH and LQKENI. CDR3 nucleotides: TGTGCCAGCTCCGGGCAGGGGGCAGTCTACTATGGCTACACCTTC. This sequence encodes CASSGQGAVYYGYTF.

The V gene is TRBV5-1, the J gene TRBJ2-1; TRBD1 agrees at 10 bases. CDR1 is SGHRS, CDR2 YFSETQ, per germline. The CDR3 has 17 amino acids. Trimming cost V 0 bases and J 3 bases; bases outside gene matches: 6. In DNA, the CDR3 is TGCGCCAGCAGCTTGGGAACCGGGACAGGGGACTACAATGAGCAGTTCTTC. Translation: CASSLGTGTGDYNEQFF.

With regard to this clone: At one boundary the junction diverges from the germline segment, which might be a read error. V and J are TRBV5-1 and TRBJ2-1, with D uncertain. This CDR3 spans 13 amino acids. Per the germline V gene, CDR1 is SGHRS and CDR2 is YFSETQ. The chain's CDR3 is CASSLSSNNEQFF. The DNA for the CDR3 is TGCGCCAGCAGCTTGTCCTCCAACAATGAGCAGTTCTTC.